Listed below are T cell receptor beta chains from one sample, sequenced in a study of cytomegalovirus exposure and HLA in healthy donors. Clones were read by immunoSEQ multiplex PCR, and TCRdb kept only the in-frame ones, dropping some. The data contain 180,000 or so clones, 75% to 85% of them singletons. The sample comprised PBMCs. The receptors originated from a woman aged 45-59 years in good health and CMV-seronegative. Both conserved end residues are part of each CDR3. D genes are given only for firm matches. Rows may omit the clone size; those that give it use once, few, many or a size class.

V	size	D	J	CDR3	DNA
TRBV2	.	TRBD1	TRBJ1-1	CASSGQGAANTEAFF	TGTGCCAGCAGTGGACAGGGGGCGGCGAACACTGAAGCTTTCTTT
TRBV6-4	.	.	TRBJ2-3	CASSAQTGADTQYF	TGTGCCAGCAGTGCTCAGACGGGGGCAGATACGCAGTATTTT
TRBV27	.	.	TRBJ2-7	CASSLSQVMASSEQYF	TGTGCCAGCAGTTTATCTCAGGTGATGGCCTCCTCCGAGCAGTACTTC
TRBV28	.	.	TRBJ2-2	CASRTANTGELFF	TGTGCCAGCAGAACAGCGAACACCGGGGAGCTGTTTTTT
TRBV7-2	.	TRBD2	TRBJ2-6	CASSTGSGSVGSGANVLTF	TGTGCCAGCAGCACAGGTAGCGGGAGTGTAGGCTCTGGGGCCAACGTCCTGACTTTC
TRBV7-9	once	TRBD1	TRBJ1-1	CSSSFRGVNTEAFF	TGTTCCAGCAGCTTCAGGGGGGTGAACACTGAAGCTTTCTTT
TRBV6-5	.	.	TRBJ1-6	CASSYGQGRNSPLHF	TGTGCCAGCAGTTACGGGCAGGGGCGGAATTCACCCCTCCACTTT
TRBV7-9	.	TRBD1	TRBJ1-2	CASSAGTGGDYGYTF	TGTGCCAGCAGCGCCGGGACAGGGGGAGACTATGGCTACACCTTC
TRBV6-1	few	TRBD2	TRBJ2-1	CASKGGGTYNEQFF	TGTGCCAGCAAGGGCGGGGGGACTTACAATGAGCAGTTCTTC
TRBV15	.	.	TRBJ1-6	CATSRELGNSPLHF	TGTGCCACCAGCAGAGAACTCGGTAATTCACCCCTCCACTTT
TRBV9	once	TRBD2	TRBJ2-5	CASSPSGLALGETQYF	TGTGCCAGCAGCCCCAGTGGACTAGCGTTAGGGGAGACCCAGTACTTC
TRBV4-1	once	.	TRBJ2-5	CASSQRELLETQYF	TGCGCCAGCAGCCAACGGGAGCTATTAGAGACCCAGTACTTC
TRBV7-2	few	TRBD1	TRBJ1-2	CASSLNDRANYGYTF	TGTGCCAGCAGCCTTAACGACAGGGCCAACTATGGCTACACCTTC
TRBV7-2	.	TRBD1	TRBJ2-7	CASSLSGQGEEKQYF	TGTGCCAGCAGCTTATCCGGGCAGGGGGAAGAGAAGCAGTACTTC
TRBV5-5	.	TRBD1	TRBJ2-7	CASSLWGRDRGSEQYF	TGTGCCAGCAGCTTGTGGGGTAGGGACAGGGGAAGCGAGCAGTACTTC
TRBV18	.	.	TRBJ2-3	CASSQGSDTQYF	TGTGCCAGCTCACAGGGGTCGGATACGCAGTATTTT
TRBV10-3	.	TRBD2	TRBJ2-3	CATRVSGTSTDTQYF	TGTGCCACCCGCGTTAGCGGGACTAGCACAGATACGCAGTATTTT
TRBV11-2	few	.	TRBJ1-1	CASSRRAQTEAFF	TGTGCCAGCAGCCGACGAGCCCAGACAGAAGCTTTCTTT
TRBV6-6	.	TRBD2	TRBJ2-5	CASGVGGGQETQYF	TGTGCCAGCGGAGTTGGCGGGGGCCAAGAGACCCAGTACTTC
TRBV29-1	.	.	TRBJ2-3	CSVKRIHTDTQYF	TGCAGCGTGAAGCGGATCCACACAGATACGCAGTATTTT
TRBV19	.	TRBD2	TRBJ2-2	CASSVPAGGRSGELFF	TGTGCCAGTAGTGTCCCGGCGGGGGGGCGTAGCGGGGAGCTGTTTTTT
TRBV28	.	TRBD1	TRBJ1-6	CASSFPGTGVNSPLHF	TGTGCCAGCAGTTTCCCCGGGACAGGGGTCAATTCACCCCTCCACTTT
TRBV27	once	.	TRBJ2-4	CASYGEAKNIQYF	TGTGCCAGCTACGGGGAGGCCAAAAACATTCAGTACTTC
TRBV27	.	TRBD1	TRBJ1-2	CASSFRQGGGYGYTF	TGTGCCAGCAGTTTTAGACAGGGTGGAGGCTATGGCTACACCTTC
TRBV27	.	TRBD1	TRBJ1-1	CASIRQGMTEAFF	TGTGCCAGCATCCGACAGGGAATGACTGAAGCTTTCTTT
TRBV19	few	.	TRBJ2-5	CASSNTGEVNPGPSRETQYF	TGTGCCAGTTCGAATACAGGGGAGGTAAACCCGGGACCTTCCCGGGAGACCCAGTACTTC
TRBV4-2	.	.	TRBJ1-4	CASSQEIGANEKLFF	TGTGCCAGCAGCCAAGAAATTGGAGCTAATGAAAAACTGTTTTTT
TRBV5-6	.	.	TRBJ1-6	CASSLNPGNNSPLHF	TGTGCCAGCAGCTTGAATCCGGGGAATAATTCACCCCTCCACTTT
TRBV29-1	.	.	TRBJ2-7	CSVEDLRGSSYEQYF	TGCAGCGTTGAAGATCTGAGGGGGAGCTCCTACGAGCAGTACTTC
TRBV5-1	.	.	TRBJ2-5	CASSFGDTEETQYF	TGCGCCAGCAGCTTCGGGGACACCGAAGAGACCCAGTACTTC
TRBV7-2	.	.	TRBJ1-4	CASSYTTNEKLFF	TGTGCCAGCAGCTACACAACTAATGAAAAACTGTTTTTT
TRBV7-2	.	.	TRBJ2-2	CASSLAGRVGTGELFF	TGTGCCAGCAGCTTAGCGGGCAGGGTGGGGACCGGGGAGCTGTTTTTT
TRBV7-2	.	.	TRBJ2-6	CASRRVSGANVLTF	TGTGCCAGCAGACGGGTCTCTGGGGCCAACGTCCTGACTTTC
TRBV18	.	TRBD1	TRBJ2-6	CASSPGQGVSGANVLTF	TGTGCCAGCTCACCGGGACAGGGGGTATCCGGGGCCAACGTCCTGACTTTC
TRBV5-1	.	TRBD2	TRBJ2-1	CASSPSGTAYNEQFF	TGCGCCAGCAGCCCAAGCGGGACCGCCTACAATGAGCAGTTCTTC
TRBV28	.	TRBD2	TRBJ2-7	CASRKTSGYTYEQYF	TGTGCCAGCAGGAAGACTAGCGGGTACACCTACGAGCAGTACTTC
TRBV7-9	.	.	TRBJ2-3	CASSPAPDTQYF	TGTGCCAGCAGCCCTGCGCCAGATACGCAGTATTTT
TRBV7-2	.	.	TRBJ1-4	CASSARQPPREKLFF	TGTGCCAGCAGCGCCCGACAGCCCCCTCGTGAAAAACTGTTTTTT
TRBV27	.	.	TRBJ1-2	CASSLQGLGYTF	TGTGCCAGCAGTCTCCAGGGCCTTGGCTACACCTTC
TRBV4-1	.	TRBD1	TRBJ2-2	CASRDDRGTTGELFF	TGCGCCAGCAGAGACGACAGGGGGACCACCGGGGAGCTGTTTTTT